Following are 8 T cell receptor beta chains from one sample sequenced in a study of response to subunit inactivated influenza vaccine. In TCRdb, the RT-PCR reads were re-called with MiXCR into one record per CDR3 protein. In the table there are around 540,000 distinct CDR3 sequences, approximately 12% of which are singletons. The sequenced sample was PBMCs from blood, obtained on the day of vaccination. The receptor source for this set is a man aged 50-60 years who received an inactivated influenza vaccine.

This clonotype turned up a few times. DNA for the CDR3: TGTGCCAGCAGCCAAGACGTTTGGGCGGGATCGGGGAATGAGCAGTTCTTC. Encoded protein: CASSQDVWAGSGNEQFF. The chain carries TRBV4-2 and TRBJ2-1, with a tentative D call TRBD2 (6 bases). Germline CDR1 reads LGHNA; CDR2 reads YNFKEQ. The CDR3 consists of 17 residues. The ends were cut back, 0 bases at V and 7 bases at J, with 19 bases in the middle.

This clonotype was recorded many times. The chain uses TRBV29-1 and TRBJ2-2, with D possibly matching TRBD1 (6 bases). Germline loops: CDR1 SQVTM, CDR2 ANQGSEA. V was trimmed by 6 bases and J by 6 bases, leaving 11 bases between them. This CDR3 comprises 12 residues. The CDR3 DNA reads as TGCAGCGTCTCCACAGGGTCCGGGGAGCTGTTTTTT. This gives the protein CSVSTGSGELFF.

This clonotype was counted at least ten times. This rearrangement joins TRBV10-3 to TRBJ2-1, with D possibly TRBD2 on 6 matching bases. V was pared by 0 bases and J by 7 bases, with 10 bases between. CDR3 size: 14 residues. Germline V gene lookup returns CDR1 ENHRY and CDR2 SYGVKD. CDR3 nucleotides: TGTGCCATCAGTGAGTCGGGACTGAATAATGAGCAGTTCTTC. It codes for CAISESGLNNEQFF.

This clonotype was counted ten times or more. This rearrangement joins TRBV5-1 to TRBJ2-7, with D hard to call. Germline V gene lookup returns CDR1 SGHRS and CDR2 YFSETQ. The germline V and J ends were trimmed by 3 bases and 4 bases, with 11 bases remaining between them. This CDR3 spans 13 amino acids. This CDR3 reads CASSSDGLYEQYF. CDR3 DNA: TGCGCCAGCAGCTCGGATGGGCTTTACGAGCAGTACTTC.

V is TRBV30 and J is TRBJ1-1; weak D call: TRBD1 (6 bases). CDR3 length: 13 residues. The germline V gene encodes CDR1 GTSNPN and CDR2 SVGIG (reference sequence). Trimming cost V 1 base and J 6 bases, with 12 bases left between them. The CDR3 DNA reads TGTGCCTGGAGTGCGACAGGAAGGGCTGAAGCTTTCTTT. Translation: CAWSATGRAEAFF.

This clonotype was detected a few times. This chain joins TRBV29-1 and TRBJ2-1, with 10 bases aligning to TRBD2. From germline, CDR1 is SQVTM and CDR2 ANQGSEA. The CDR3 is made up of 14 amino acids. V lost 2 bases and J lost 5; bases outside the gene matches: 3. In DNA form, the CDR3 reads TGCAGCGTTGAAAAAGCGGGGGGGAACAATGAGCAGTTCTTC. Protein product: CSVEKAGGNNEQFF.

The chain joins TRBV6-5 to TRBJ2-5, with D possibly matching TRBD1 (6 bases). The V and J ends lost 2 bases and 4 bases respectively, with 23 bases between them. The germline V gene has CDR1 MNHEY and CDR2 SVGAGI. The CDR3 runs to 18 residues. This CDR3 reads CASSYPGQVRVRGETQYF. The CDR3 DNA reads as TGTGCCAGCAGTTACCCGGGACAAGTGCGGGTCAGGGGAGAGACCCAGTACTTC.

This clonotype came up a few times. The rearrangement links TRBV28 to TRBJ2-4; D call uncertain. The CDR3 is 15 amino acids. V was clipped by 1 base and J by 0 bases, with 7 bases between them. Germline values: CDR1 MDHEN, CDR2 SYDVKM. For the CDR3, the DNA is TGTGCCAGCAGTTTATTTGGGCTAGCCAAAAACATTCAGTACTTC. It codes for CASSLFGLAKNIQYF. Filled out from reference TRBV28 and TRBJ2-4, the complete variable domain reads DVKVTQSSRYLVKRTGEKVFLECVQDMDHENMFWYRQDPGLGLRLIYFSYDVKMKEKGDIPEGYSVSREKKERFSLILESASTNQTSMYLCASSLFGLAKNIQYFGAGTRLSVL.